Included here is one T cell receptor beta chain sequence, with context. Its target is not known. This sample was included in a study of beta chain features in type 1 diabetes. Study summary: Healthy donors and patients had similar age, gender and cell yields. Across every sample, roughly 100 million sorted cells were examined in total.

Study results and limitations: A moderate, significant TCRB CDR3 shortening appeared in type 1 diabetes across four CD4+ subsets.

Every participating donor gave one draw, a heparinised blood sample averaging approximately 120 mL. CD45RO/CCR7/CD25/CD127/CD95/CD27 staining was used to isolate CD4+ naive, central memory, regulatory and stem cell-like memory cells by sorting. The whole isolated RNA underwent reverse transcription, so sequencing captured expressed TCRB transcripts. Here immunoSEQ multiplex PCR was the method, and the copy in TCRdb shows in-frame clones only, minus some. Among 250,000 or so clones listed, around 21% were seen once. The sample taken for sequencing was naive CD4+ T cells from blood. This TCR was sampled from a woman in her thirties or forties with type 1 diabetes.

The CDR3 here is CASSLAPGNYGYTF. CDR3 bases: TGTGCCAGCAGCTTAGCCCCAGGCAACTATGGCTACACCTTC. V usage is TRBV7-2 and J usage is TRBJ1-2; no reliable D call. Looked up from germline, CDR1 is SGHTA and CDR2 is FQGNSA. Trimming stripped 0 bases from V and 2 bases from J, with 7 bases between. The CDR3 consists of 14 residues.